The TCR beta chain under discussion was sequenced for a study of T-cell memory formation after mild COVID-19. On the study more broadly: TCR clusters were mostly confined to one donor each. Study results and limitations: Second-wave clones peaking on day 37 lacked confirmed SARS-CoV-2 specificity. CD4/CD8 balance held among clones contracting day 15 to 85, and later expanders leaned CD4+.

TCRdb fed the 5' RACE reads into MiXCR, producing one record per CDR3 protein. The table includes fewer than 150,000 distinct CDR3 sequences, about a fifth detected once. This CDR3 is 15 amino acids long. CDR1 SEHNR and CDR2 FQNEAQ come from the germline V gene (reference sequence). Deletions cut 1 base from V and 5 bases from J, with 11 bases between. As for this clonotype: Its antigen remains unknown.

The gene calls are TRBV7-9 and TRBJ2-2; D perhaps matches TRBD2 (6 bases). Sequencing input: PBMCs or a T cell subset sorted from them (not recorded which). This sequence originates from a young man who had mild COVID-19 (a few samples of this study predate the infection). Cell type and time point are not known. The chain's CDR3 is CASSLVRLETGELFF. The CDR3 bases are TGTGCCAGCAGCTTAGTGCGACTAGAAACCGGGGAGCTGTTTTTT.